The T cell receptor (beta chain) described here comes from a study of CD8+CD57+ T cells in acquired aplastic anemia. Study summary: Mean DNA quantity obtained from sorted CD4+ and CD8+ cells was 3 to 4 ug. General study findings and limits: CD8+ Simpson's diversity showed no significant patient-control difference.

This clonotype was observed once. The antigen is unknown. A much larger clone lies a single base off, so this may be a read error. Germline V CDR1 and CDR2: MNHEY, SVGAGI. Trimming took off 5 bases at V and 3 bases at J, with 19 bases between the two ends. The CDR3 sequence is 17 residues long. Genomic DNA acted as the template from which TCR beta VDJ combination and CDR3 sequence profiling were carried out. TCRdb independently ran MiXCR on the reads; one entry per CDR3 protein. The table has 350,000 to 450,000 distinct CDR3 sequences, approximately 70% seen once. The origin of this receptor is a human donor in good health, serving as a control. Specimen: sorted CD4+, CD8+, or CD8+CD57+ T cells (not recorded which) from PBMCs. The chain couples TRBV6-5 to TRBJ2-2, with D tentatively TRBD2 (7 bases). CDR3 sequence (DNA): TGTGCCAGCAGTGACTGGGGACGGGGGGCTCACACCGGGGAGCTGTTTTTT. This codes for CASSDWGRGAHTGELFF.